This is a list of T cell receptor beta chains from one sample in a study of blood T cells in healthy people across ages. One entry per CDR3 protein results from TCRdb running MiXCR on the 5' RACE reads. The table lists about 1.1 million distinct CDR3 sequences, 35% to 40% of them singletons, with about an eighth in the top ten. The specimen was blood. The source of these receptors is a young man in good health. Both conserved end residues are part of each CDR3. The D gene is left open where the match is weak. The listing skips clone size in some rows; elsewhere it reads once, few, many or a size class.

TRBJ2-3 | once | . | TRBV20-1 | CSAIHDRGSTDTQYF | TGCAGTGCTATACACGACCGGGGCAGCACAGATACGCAGTATTTT
TRBJ2-1 | few | . | TRBV30 | CAWSLRVSYNEQFF | TGTGCCTGGAGTCTAAGGGTCTCCTACAATGAGCAGTTCTTC
TRBJ1-1 | . | . | TRBV7-2 | CASSSTVGFEAFF | TGTGCCAGCAGCTCCACCGTGGGGTTTGAAGCTTTCTTT
TRBJ2-4 | . | TRBD1 | TRBV7-6 | CASSPGTGGNIQYF | TGTGCCAGCAGCCCTGGGACAGGGGGAAACATTCAGTACTTC
TRBJ1-5 | . | . | TRBV6-5 | CASKAPGQPQHF | TGTGCCAGCAAGGCCCCCGGACAGCCCCAGCATTTT
TRBJ2-1 | few | . | TRBV3-1 | CASSQVPVGPQFF | TGTGCCAGCAGCCAAGTGCCGGTCGGACCCCAGTTCTTC
TRBJ2-7 | few | TRBD2 | TRBV20-1 | CSDPRGSSYEQYF | TGCAGTGACCCGCGGGGGAGCTCCTACGAGCAGTACTTC
TRBJ2-1 | many | . | TRBV4-2 | CASSQEPRQYRNEQFF | TGTGCCAGCAGCCAAGAACCTAGGCAGTATCGTAATGAGCAGTTCTTC
TRBJ2-3 | . | TRBD2 | TRBV28 | CASSFERGTTDTQYF | TGTGCCAGCAGTTTTGAGCGGGGGACCACAGATACGCAGTATTTT
TRBJ1-5 | . | . | TRBV6-2/TRBV6-3 | CASSSGFGQPQHF | TGTGCCAGCAGTTCTGGTTTTGGTCAGCCCCAGCATTTT
TRBJ1-1 | many | . | TRBV5-1 | CASSGGENTEAFF | TGTGCCAGCAGTGGGGGGGAGAACACTGAAGCTTTCTTT
TRBJ2-1 | many | . | TRBV5-1 | CASSLSSGYYNEQFF | TGCGCCAGCAGCTTGAGCAGCGGGTACTACAATGAGCAGTTCTTC
TRBJ1-2 | . | . | TRBV5-5 | CASSLRATENYGYTF | TGTGCCAGCAGCTTACGAGCGACAGAAAACTATGGCTACACCTTC
TRBJ2-7 | . | . | TRBV3-1 | CASSQDYPIDGAYEQYF | TGTGCCAGCAGCCAAGATTATCCCATCGATGGGGCGTACGAGCAGTACTTC
TRBJ2-1 | . | . | TRBV7-8 | CASSLDMDNEQFF | TGTGCCAGCAGCTTAGACATGGACAATGAGCAGTTCTTC
TRBJ2-1 | . | . | TRBV6-2/TRBV6-3 | CASSPRSLRGSYNEQFF | TGTGCCAGCAGTCCGAGAAGTTTAAGGGGATCCTACAATGAGCAGTTCTTC
TRBJ2-2 | . | . | TRBV7-2 | CASSLVATAYTGELFF | TGTGCCAGCAGCTTAGTTGCAACGGCCTACACCGGGGAGCTGTTTTTT
TRBJ1-5 | . | . | TRBV21-1 | CASSAQRGIPGTGANQPQHF | TGTGCCAGCAGCGCCCAAAGGGGTATACCCGGGACAGGGGCCAATCAGCCCCAGCATTTT
TRBJ1-2 | few | . | TRBV30 | CAWSLAGLNYGYTF | TGTGCCTGGAGCCTAGCCGGGCTAAACTATGGCTACACCTTC
TRBJ2-3 | . | TRBD1 | TRBV20-1 | CSARRTGGDSDTQYF | TGCAGTGCTAGAAGGACAGGGGGCGATTCAGATACGCAGTATTTT
TRBJ1-2 | . | . | TRBV12-5 | CASGLAENYGYTF | TGTGCTAGTGGTTTAGCAGAAAACTATGGCTACACCTTC
TRBJ1-2 | . | TRBD1 | TRBV7-9 | CASSSTQTGNANYGYTF | TGTGCCAGCAGCTCAACCCAGACAGGGAACGCTAACTATGGCTACACCTTC
TRBJ2-3 | few | . | TRBV10-3 | CAITVESTDTQYF | TGTGCCATCACGGTGGAGAGCACAGATACGCAGTATTTT
TRBJ1-5 | . | . | TRBV20-1 | CSARDNPTSNQPQHF | TGCAGTGCTAGAGATAACCCGACTAGCAATCAGCCCCAGCATTTT
TRBJ2-1 | . | TRBD2 | TRBV6-2/TRBV6-3 | CASSPLGTSSHNEQFF | TGTGCCAGCAGCCCACTAGGGACTAGTTCCCACAATGAGCAGTTCTTC
TRBJ2-1 | . | TRBD2 | TRBV20-1 | CSAREGSGGSGEQFF | TGCAGTGCTAGAGAGGGTAGCGGGGGATCGGGAGAGCAGTTCTTC
TRBJ2-7 | few | . | TRBV7-6 | CASSSSGRQGSRMDSYEQYF | TGTGCCAGCAGCTCGTCGGGACGCCAGGGATCTAGAATGGACTCCTACGAGCAGTACTTC
TRBJ2-3 | few | . | TRBV29-1 | CSVEAVRDTDTQYF | TGCAGCGTTGAAGCAGTACGGGACACAGATACGCAGTATTTT
TRBJ2-3 | . | TRBD2 | TRBV5-4 | CASSSKAGATTDTQYF | TGTGCCAGCAGCTCAAAAGCGGGGGCGACCACAGATACGCAGTATTTT
TRBJ1-1 | few | TRBD1 | TRBV20-1 | CSARPYRGGNTEAFF | TGCAGTGCCAGGCCTTACAGGGGAGGGAACACTGAAGCTTTCTTT
TRBJ2-7 | few | . | TRBV27 | CASTPGGITSYEQYF | TGTGCCAGCACCCCCGGAGGGATAACCTCCTACGAGCAGTACTTC
TRBJ2-5 | . | . | TRBV12-3/TRBV12-4 | CASSHKDKQETQYF | TGTGCCAGCAGTCACAAAGACAAGCAAGAGACCCAGTACTTC
TRBJ1-5 | few | TRBD1 | TRBV4-3 | CASSQEAARGNQPQHF | TGCGCCAGCAGCCAAGAAGCTGCCAGGGGGAATCAGCCCCAGCATTTT
TRBJ1-1 | . | . | TRBV3-1 | CASSQTGTPNTEAFF | TGTGCCAGCAGCCAGACGGGGACCCCTAACACTGAAGCTTTCTTT
TRBJ1-4 | . | . | TRBV6-5 | CASSYSEGDWEKLFF | TGTGCCAGCAGTTACTCGGAGGGGGATTGGGAAAAACTGTTTTTT
TRBJ2-7 | . | . | TRBV12-3/TRBV12-4 | CAGSLGGSGYEQYF | TGTGCCGGCAGTTTAGGGGGGTCGGGCTACGAGCAGTACTTC
TRBJ1-2 | . | . | TRBV5-6 | CASSLPEKQKYYGYTF | TGTGCCAGCAGCCTACCAGAGAAACAGAAATACTATGGCTACACCTTC
TRBJ2-3 | . | . | TRBV12-3/TRBV12-4 | CASSLADPGTDTQYF | TGTGCCAGCAGTTTAGCGGACCCAGGCACAGATACGCAGTATTTT
TRBJ2-7 | . | . | TRBV12-3/TRBV12-4 | CASSFSFRAPYEQYF | TGTGCCAGCAGTTTTTCTTTCCGTGCCCCCTACGAGCAGTACTTC
TRBJ2-4 | . | TRBD1 | TRBV10-3 | CAISADRGVAKNIQYF | TGTGCCATCAGCGCGGACAGGGGGGTTGCCAAAAACATTCAGTACTTC
TRBJ1-2 | . | . | TRBV14 | CASSPGTYAGYGYTF | TGTGCCAGCAGCCCGGGAACCTATGCGGGGTATGGCTACACCTTC
TRBJ1-5 | . | . | TRBV4-1 | CASSPRMVSNQPQHF | TGCGCCAGCAGCCCTAGGATGGTTAGCAATCAGCCCCAGCATTTT
TRBJ1-1 | few | . | TRBV13 | CASTPGGDISSGAEAFF | TGTGCCAGCACCCCGGGCGGGGACATCTCCTCGGGGGCTGAAGCTTTCTTT
TRBJ2-2 | . | . | TRBV20-1 | CSAPLGYTGELFF | TGCAGTGCTCCCCTCGGGTACACCGGGGAGCTGTTTTTT
TRBJ1-2 | many | TRBD1 | TRBV10-3 | CAIGEGQGNGYTF | TGTGCCATCGGGGAGGGACAGGGTAACGGCTACACCTTC
TRBJ2-5 | . | . | TRBV5-6 | CASGTTGQRQETQYF | TGTGCCAGTGGGACAACTGGACAGCGTCAAGAGACCCAGTACTTC
TRBJ2-1 | many | . | TRBV7-3 | CASSRDTSSYNEQFF | TGTGCCAGCAGCCGGGACACGAGCTCCTACAATGAGCAGTTCTTC
TRBJ1-6 | few | . | TRBV25-1 | CASSSRLGVEDSPLHF | TGTGCCAGCAGTAGCCGGTTGGGTGTAGAGGATTCACCCCTCCACTTT
TRBJ2-7 | . | . | TRBV5-1 | CACGPADAGEQYF | TGCGCCTGCGGACCAGCTGATGCGGGCGAGCAGTACTTC
TRBJ1-4 | few | . | TRBV5-1 | CASSSQGRTIAEKLFF | TGCGCCAGCAGCTCGCAGGGGCGGACTATTGCGGAAAAACTGTTTTTT
TRBJ2-3 | few | . | TRBV7-8 | CASSLVGGSLSTDTQYF | TGTGCCAGCAGCTTAGTGGGGGGCTCCCTAAGCACAGATACGCAGTATTTT
TRBJ2-3 | . | . | TRBV20-1 | CSAPTYIRGGGTDTQYF | TGCAGTGCTCCAACATACATTAGGGGGGGTGGCACAGATACGCAGTATTTT